The 26 T cell receptor beta chains below come from one sample, sequenced in a study of blood T cell repertoires in COVID-19. Sequencing used immunoSEQ multiplex PCR; TCRdb keeps in-frame clones, though not all of them. Counted here are roughly 240,000 clones, 70% to 90% occurring once; the ten biggest clones make up 3.5% to 5.5%. Sequenced sample: peripheral blood. The source of these receptors is a man in his 60s who had recovered from COVID-19.

This chain connects TRBV10-3 to TRBJ1-1; D unresolved. Germline V CDR1 and CDR2: ENHRY, SYGVKD. The V and J ends lost 2 bases and 3 bases respectively, with 10 bases between them. The CDR3 covers 14 residues. CDR3 amino acids: CAISELGGDTEAFF. DNA of the CDR3: TGTGCCATCAGTGAGCTCGGCGGGGACACTGAAGCTTTCTTT.

The J gene is TRBJ1-4, the V gene TRBV5-5; 7 nucleotides agree with TRBD1. V dropped 0 bases and J dropped 8; count of bases not matched to a gene: 7. CDR1 is SGHKS, CDR2 YYEKEE, per germline (reference sequence). This CDR3 is 15 amino acids long. The CDR3 spells CASSLDRGRAEKLFF. CDR3 bases: TGTGCCAGCAGCTTGGACAGGGGACGGGCAGAAAAACTGTTTTTT. Full variable domain (outside the CDR3, taken from reference TRBV5-5 and TRBJ1-4): DAGVTQSPTHLIKTRGQQVTLRCSPISGHKSVSWYQQVLGQGPQFIFQYYEKEERGRGNFPDRFSARQFPNYSSELNVNALLLGDSALYLCASSLDRGRAEKLFFGSGTQLSVL.

This clone was detected once. The CDR3 coding sequence is TGTGCCAGCGGTAGTGTTAGCGGAGTCACAGATACGCAGTATTTT. This gives the protein CASGSVSGVTDTQYF. The genes are TRBV6-5 and TRBJ2-3; D is perhaps TRBD2 (6 bases). Germline V CDR1 and CDR2: MNHEY, SVGAGI. The CDR3 consists of 15 residues. V dropped 8 bases and J dropped 2 bases, with 17 bases sitting between them.

A few counts support this clone. Compared with germline, one end of the junction differs, possibly owing to a read error. V gene TRBV6-1 combines with J gene TRBJ2-7, with 9 bases lining up with TRBD1. The CDR3 has 15 residues. The germline V gene encodes CDR1 MNHNS and CDR2 SASEGT. DNA of the CDR3: TGTGCCAGCAGGGAAGGGACAGGGCAAGCCTACGAGCAGTACTTC. As protein: CASREGTGQAYEQYF.

This clone was picked up one time. The chain employs TRBV9 and TRBJ1-5; possibly TRBD1 for D (6 bases). Germline V gene sequence: CDR1 SGDLS, CDR2 YYNGEE. Trimming stripped 3 bases from V and 7 bases from J, with 14 bases between. This CDR3 is built from 14 residues. The DNA of the CDR3 is TGTGCCAGCAGCGAAACAGGGTTTGGGCAGCCCCAGCATTTT. Protein product: CASSETGFGQPQHF.

The J gene is TRBJ2-2, the V gene TRBV18; a possible D gene is TRBD2 (5 bases). V lost 6 bases to trimming and J lost 2 bases, with 16 bases between them. CDR3 length: 16 residues. The germline gives CDR1 KGHSH, CDR2 LQKENI. The CDR3 here is CASSRRVPRNTGELFF. The CDR3 DNA reads as TGTGCCAGCTCCCGGCGGGTCCCCCGAAACACCGGGGAGCTGTTTTTT.

This rearrangement joins TRBV9 to TRBJ2-1, with TRBD2 as a possible D gene (5 bases). The germline V and J ends were trimmed by 2 bases and 2 bases, with 11 bases remaining between them. This CDR3 contains 15 residues. CDR1 is SGDLS and CDR2 is YYNGEE in the germline V gene. CDR3 sequence: CASSVYGVTYNEQFF. DNA of the CDR3: TGTGCCAGCAGCGTTTACGGGGTTACCTACAATGAGCAGTTCTTC.

The chain combines TRBV3-1 (or the pseudogene TRBV3-2) with TRBJ2-7; D is ambiguous. Trimming left V 1 base short and J 0 bases short, with 7 bases between. The CDR3 extends over 14 amino acids. The germline V gene has CDR1 LGHDT and CDR2 YNNKEL (reference sequence). CDR3 DNA: TGTGCCAGCAGCCAAGTTAGTGGCTCCTACGAGCAGTACTTC. This encodes CASSQVSGSYEQYF.

This clone was picked up a small number of times. This CDR3 reads CASSLAAGVAYEQYF. CDR3 bases: TGCGCCAGCAGCTTGGCAGCAGGGGTAGCCTACGAGCAGTACTTC. The chain is built from TRBV5-1 and TRBJ2-7; TRBD1 might be the D (6 bases). This CDR3 is built from 15 residues. V lost 0 bases to trimming and J lost 2 bases, with 12 bases between them. Per germline, CDR1 SGHRS and CDR2 YFSETQ.

A note on this clone: Other DNA sequences in this specimen translate into the identical CDR3. The J gene is TRBJ2-7, the V gene TRBV5-1, with a tentative D call TRBD2 (6 bases). V was cut by 4 bases and J by 0 bases, with 8 bases left in between. CDR3 length: 13 residues. Looked up from germline, CDR1 is SGHRS and CDR2 is YFSETQ. The chain's CDR3 is CASSPGGSYEQYF. The CDR3 coding sequence is TGCGCCAGCAGCCCCGGGGGCTCCTACGAGCAGTACTTC. The full variable domain, its missing parts supplied by reference TRBV5-1 and TRBJ2-7, is KAGVTQTPRYLIKTRGQQVTLSCSPISGHRSVSWYQQTPGQGLQFLFEYFSETQRNKGNFPGRFSGRQFSNSRSEMNVSTLELGDSALYLCASSPGGSYEQYFGPGTRLTVT.

The chain combines TRBV18 with TRBJ1-5; 7 bases are a match to TRBD1. Per the germline V gene, CDR1 is KGHSH and CDR2 is LQKENI. The V gene end was trimmed by 5 bases and the J gene end by 0 bases; junction bases not matched to a gene: 10. This CDR3 comprises 17 residues. The CDR3 DNA is TGTGCCAGCTCAAAAGCCGGGACAGTCAATAGCAATCAGCCCCAGCATTTT. Translating gives CASSKAGTVNSNQPQHF.

This chain uses TRBV9 with TRBJ2-3; 8 positions match TRBD2. Germline V CDR1 and CDR2: SGDLS, YYNGEE. The CDR3 is made up of 17 amino acids. V trimming: 0 bases; J trimming: 1 base; junction bases outside the gene matches: 7. CDR3 in amino acids: CASSVVQGAGGTDTQYF. In nucleotides, the CDR3 is TGTGCCAGCAGCGTAGTTCAGGGAGCGGGGGGCACAGATACGCAGTATTTT. Together with reference TRBV9 and TRBJ2-3, the CDR3 gives the full variable domain: DSGVTQTPKHLITATGQRVTLRCSPRSGDLSVYWYQQSLDQGLQFLIQYYNGEERAKGNILERFSAQQFPDLHSELNLSSLELGDSALYFCASSVVQGAGGTDTQYFGPGTRLTVL.

This clone was seen a single time. The genes are TRBV2 and TRBJ2-2; 8 bases align to TRBD1. Germline lookup yields CDR1 SNHLY and CDR2 FYNNEI. V was pared by 2 bases and J by 1 base, with 12 bases of the junction left unmatched. CDR3 size: 19 residues. The CDR3 reads CASSERVRGLFENTGELFF. DNA of the CDR3: TGTGCCAGCAGTGAAAGGGTCAGGGGGCTTTTCGAGAACACCGGGGAGCTGTTTTTT. Full variable domain (outside the CDR3, taken from reference TRBV2 and TRBJ2-2): EPEVTQTPSHQVTQMGQEVILRCVPISNHLYFYWYRQILGQKVEFLVSFYNNEISEKSEIFDDQFSVERPDGSNFTLKIRSTKLEDSAMYFCASSERVRGLFENTGELFFGEGSRLTVL.

This rearrangement joins TRBV18 to TRBJ2-7, with D perhaps matching TRBD1 (5 bases). CDR3 size: 13 residues. From germline, CDR1 is KGHSH and CDR2 LQKENI. Deletions cut 6 bases from V and 1 base from J, with 10 bases between. CDR3 bases: TGTGCCAGCTCTTCAGGGCAGTCCTACGAGCAGTACTTC. Its translation is CASSSGQSYEQYF. Supplemented by reference TRBV18 and TRBJ2-7, the full variable domain reads NAGVMQNPRHLVRRRGQEARLRCSPMKGHSHVYWYRQLPEEGLKFMVYLQKENIIDESGMPKERFSAEFPKEGPSILRIQQVVRGDSAAYFCASSSGQSYEQYFGPGTRLTVT.

The J gene is TRBJ2-7, the V gene TRBV9; 7 bases fit TRBD2. The trim removed 2 bases at V and 2 bases at J, leaving 4 bases unmatched. The CDR3 has 14 amino acids. The germline V gene has CDR1 SGDLS and CDR2 YYNGEE. The CDR3 loop is CASSVGGSPYEQYF. The CDR3 DNA reads TGTGCCAGCAGCGTGGGGGGGTCCCCCTACGAGCAGTACTTC.

The chain recombines TRBV9 with TRBJ2-1, with D hard to call. Germline V gene lookup returns CDR1 SGDLS and CDR2 YYNGEE. Trimming removed 3 bases at V and 7 bases at J, with 11 bases between. CDR3 length equals 13 residues. The CDR3 loop is CASSGPPRNEQFF. In DNA, the CDR3 is TGTGCCAGCAGCGGCCCTCCCAGGAATGAGCAGTTCTTC.

The chain uses TRBV7-9 and TRBJ1-3; TRBD1 is a possible D gene (5 bases). Germline V CDR1 and CDR2: SEHNR, FQNEAQ (reference sequence). V gave up 5 bases and J gave up 1 base, with 9 bases separating them. The CDR3 spans 14 residues. The CDR3 protein is CASSMGRSGNTIYF. The CDR3 DNA reads TGTGCCAGCAGCATGGGGCGGTCTGGAAACACCATATATTTT.

The CDR3 bases are TGTGCCAGCAGTTACCCCGACAATGAGCAGTTCTTC. This gives the protein CASSYPDNEQFF. The chain carries TRBV6-2 or TRBV6-3 and TRBJ2-1; D call uncertain. The germline V gene encodes CDR1 MNHEY and CDR2 SVGEGT. V was pared by 2 bases and J by 5 bases, with 4 bases between. The CDR3 loop spans 12 amino acids.

The chain couples TRBV29-1 to TRBJ1-1; D is uncertain. CDR1 and CDR2 (germline): SQVTM, ANQGSEA. V shed 6 bases and J shed 0 bases, with 14 bases lying between them. CDR3 length equals 14 residues. CDR3 loop: CSVAAGTLNTEAFF. The CDR3 DNA follows: TGCAGCGTCGCGGCGGGCACATTGAACACTGAAGCTTTCTTT.

This clone was seen just once. The chain recombines TRBV3-1 (or the pseudogene TRBV3-2) with TRBJ1-5, with D perhaps TRBD1 (5 bases). The V gene lost 5 bases and the J gene lost 2 bases, with 16 bases spanning the gap. Germline V gene lookup returns CDR1 LGHDT and CDR2 YNNKEL (reference sequence). This CDR3 has 16 amino acids. The CDR3 spells CASSSALGGGNQPQHF. The CDR3 region has the DNA TGTGCCAGCAGCTCCGCTTTGGGGGGTGGCAATCAGCCCCAGCATTTT.

The rearrangement links TRBV5-5 to TRBJ2-7, with D possibly TRBD1 on 5 matching bases. Trimming cost V 4 bases and J 6 bases, with 11 bases left between them. The CDR3 loop spans 12 amino acids. Germline V lookup: CDR1 SGHKS, CDR2 YYEKEE (reference sequence). This chain's CDR3 is CASSNQGLEQYF. In DNA form, the CDR3 reads TGTGCCAGCAGCAACCAGGGTCTCGAGCAGTACTTC.

The rearrangement joins TRBV27 to TRBJ2-3; 11 bases align to TRBD2. The CDR3 consists of 14 residues. Germline V CDR1 and CDR2: MNHEY, SMNVEV (reference sequence). Unmatched junction bases numbered 1, after V lost 8 bases and J lost 0 bases. CDR3 DNA: TGTGCCAGCCGACTAGCGGGAAGCACAGATACGCAGTATTTT. Amino acid sequence: CASRLAGSTDTQYF.

J is TRBJ1-5 and V is TRBV30; possibly TRBD1 for D (6 bases). Germline loops: CDR1 GTSNPN, CDR2 SVGIG (reference sequence). CDR3 length equals 13 residues. V lost 4 bases, J lost 1 base, and 8 bases lay in between. The CDR3 DNA is TGTGCCTGGAACGACAGGAGCAATCAGCCCCAGCATTTT. It encodes CAWNDRSNQPQHF. The full variable domain, in which reference TRBV30 and TRBJ1-5 provide the parts outside the CDR3, is SQTIHQWPATLVQPVGSPLSLECTVEGTSNPNLYWYRQAAGRGLQLLFYSVGIGQISSEVPQNLSASRPQDRQFILSSKKLLLSDSGFYLCAWNDRSNQPQHFGDGTRLSIL.

V is TRBV30 and J is TRBJ1-3; 7 nucleotides align to TRBD1. The length of the CDR3 is 16 residues. V lost 1 base to trimming and J lost 0 bases; unmatched junction nucleotides: 6. Germline V gene lookup returns CDR1 GTSNPN and CDR2 SVGIG (reference sequence). CDR3 sequence: CAWSEGQKSSGNTIYF. CDR3 in DNA: TGTGCCTGGAGTGAGGGACAGAAGAGCTCTGGAAACACCATATATTTT.

V and J are TRBV12-3 or TRBV12-4 and TRBJ2-2; D ambiguous. Trimming removed 3 bases from V and 5 bases from J, with 7 bases in between. The CDR3 covers 13 residues. The CDR3 DNA is TGTGCCAGCAGTTTCCCCGGGACCGGGGAGCTGTTTTTT. Its translation is CASSFPGTGELFF.

There are a few counts of this clone. The chain carries TRBV30 and TRBJ2-3; maybe TRBD1 (5 bases). This CDR3 is 15 amino acids long. The germline V gene encodes CDR1 GTSNPN and CDR2 SVGIG (reference sequence). Trimming stripped 3 bases from V and 3 bases from J, with 16 bases between. In nucleotides, the CDR3 is TGTGCCTGGAGGCTAGGACACCCCGGGACAGATACGCAGTATTTT. Encoded protein: CAWRLGHPGTDTQYF.